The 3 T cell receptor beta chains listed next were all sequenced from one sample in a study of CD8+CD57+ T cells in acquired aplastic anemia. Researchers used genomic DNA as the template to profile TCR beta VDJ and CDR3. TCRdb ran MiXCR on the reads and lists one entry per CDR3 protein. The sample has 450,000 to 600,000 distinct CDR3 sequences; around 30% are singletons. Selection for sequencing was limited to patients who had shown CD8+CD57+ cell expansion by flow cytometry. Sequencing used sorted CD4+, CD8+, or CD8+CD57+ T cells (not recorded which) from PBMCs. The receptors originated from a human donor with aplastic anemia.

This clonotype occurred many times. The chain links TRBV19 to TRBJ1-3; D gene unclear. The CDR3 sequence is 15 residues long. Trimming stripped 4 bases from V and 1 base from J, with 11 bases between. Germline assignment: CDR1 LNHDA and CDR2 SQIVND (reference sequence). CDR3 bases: TGTGCCAGTAGTAAGCGACTGCGATCTGGAAACACCATATATTTT. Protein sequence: CASSKRLRSGNTIYF.

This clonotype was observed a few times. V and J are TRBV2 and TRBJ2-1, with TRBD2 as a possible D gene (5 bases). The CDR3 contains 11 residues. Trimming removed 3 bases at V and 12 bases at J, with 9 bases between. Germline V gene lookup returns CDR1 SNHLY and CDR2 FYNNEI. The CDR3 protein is CASSDGLGQFF. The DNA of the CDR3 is TGTGCCAGCAGTGATGGACTGGGGCAGTTCTTC.

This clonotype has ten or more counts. The CDR3 nucleotides read TGTGCCAGCAGCTTAGAGACAGGGTTTGATGGCTACACCTTC. It specifies CASSLETGFDGYTF. The V gene is TRBV7-9, the J gene TRBJ1-2; 7 bases are shared with TRBD1. V trimming: 1 base; J trimming: 6 bases; junction bases outside the gene matches: 5. Per germline, CDR1 SEHNR and CDR2 FQNEAQ (reference sequence). This CDR3 is 14 amino acids long.